What follows is one T cell receptor beta chain and its context. What it binds is unknown. J gave up 7 bases and V 0 bases, and 8 bases lay outside the gene matches. The CDR3 loop spans 16 amino acids. CDR1 LGHNA and CDR2 YNFKEQ come from the germline V gene. This record comes from a study of shared clonotypes between healthy human individuals. CD45RO-negative cells were positively selected for CCR7, leaving out terminally differentiated effector memory CD45RA+ cells. Study-level results: What naive subsets generally showed was a larger estimated richness than memory subsets showed.

Repertoires were generated with immunoSEQ multiplex PCR, while TCRdb's copy carries only in-frame clones and drops some. The sample holds about 2.1 million clones, about 92% seen once. This receptor was obtained from a man younger than 35 in good health. Some clones in this sample may be carry-over from other donors' samples. This chain joins TRBV4-2 and TRBJ1-5, with 8 bases aligning to TRBD1. Sequencing was performed on naive CD8+ T cells from PBMCs. CDR3 sequence (DNA): TGTGCCAGCAGCCAAGATAATGCCAGGGGGCGACAGCCCCAGCATTTT. This gives the protein CASSQDNARGRQPQHF.